This T cell receptor (beta chain) derives from a study of blood T cell repertoires in COVID-19. Study-level information: Donors in the United States, Italy and Spain gave samples during acute or convalescent COVID-19. T cells, B-cell-depleted T cells, or PBMCs provided the cDNA or gDNA that served as material.

The germline V gene has CDR1 SGHDN and CDR2 FVKESK. J was trimmed by 7 bases and V by 4 bases; bases with no gene match: 7. The CDR3 runs 16 residues. Under the authors' procedure: The assay estimated nucleated cells by amplifying reference gene primers. Measured with immunoSEQ multiplex PCR; TCRdb has only the in-frame clones, and not every one. That table gives V, J and clone size, and the DNA gave D and trimming. The sample carries more than 200,000 clones, under 90% recorded once. In its sample, this clone was seen once. The sequenced material came from peripheral blood. This rearrangement joins TRBV14 to TRBJ1-6; 10 bases map to TRBD1. The sequence came from a man aged 50-59 years with acute or convalescent COVID-19. The CDR3 loop is CASSRTGTGENSPLHF. In DNA form, the CDR3 reads TGTGCCAGCAGCCGGACCGGGACAGGGGAAAATTCACCCCTCCACTTT.